This TCR beta chain was recorded in a study of beta chain features in type 1 diabetes. The table lists this clone with a few counts. The authors reverse transcribed all of the isolated RNA, so sequencing captured expressed TCRB transcripts. Profiling relied on immunoSEQ multiplex PCR, and the TCRdb table lists in-frame clones only, not all of them. The sample comprises about 180,000 clones, 10% to 15% of which are singletons, and 0.62% rests with the top ten. The CDR3 covers 15 residues. Trimming cost V 5 bases and J 6 bases; bases outside gene matches: 11. Germline lookup yields CDR1 SGHTA and CDR2 FQGNSA.

The material sequenced was central memory CD4+ T cells from blood. The TCR comes from a woman between 18 and 29 years old in good health. V gene TRBV7-2 combines with J gene TRBJ2-5; 8 bases are shared with TRBD2. Written as DNA, the CDR3 is TGTGCCAGCAGCGCGGGAGGCCCCAATCGGAAGACCCAGTACTTC. Its translation is CASSAGGPNRKTQYF.